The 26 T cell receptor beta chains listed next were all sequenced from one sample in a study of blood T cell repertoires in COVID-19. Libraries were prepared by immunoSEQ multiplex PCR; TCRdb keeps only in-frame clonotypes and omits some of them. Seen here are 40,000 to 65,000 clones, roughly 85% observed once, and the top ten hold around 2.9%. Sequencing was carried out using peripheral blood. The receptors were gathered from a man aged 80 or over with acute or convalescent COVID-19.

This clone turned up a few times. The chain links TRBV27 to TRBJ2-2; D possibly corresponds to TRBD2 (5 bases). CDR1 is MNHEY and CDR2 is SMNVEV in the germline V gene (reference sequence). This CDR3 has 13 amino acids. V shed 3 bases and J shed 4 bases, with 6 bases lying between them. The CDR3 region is CASSFGVTGELFF. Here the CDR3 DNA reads TGTGCCAGCAGTTTCGGGGTCACCGGGGAGCTGTTTTTT.

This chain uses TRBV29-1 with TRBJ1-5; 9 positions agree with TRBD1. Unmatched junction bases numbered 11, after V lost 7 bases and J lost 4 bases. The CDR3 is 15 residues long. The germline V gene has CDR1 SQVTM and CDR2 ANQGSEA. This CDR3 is CSAFLDRGPNQPQHF. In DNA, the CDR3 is TGCAGCGCTTTCCTGGACAGGGGCCCTAATCAGCCCCAGCATTTT.

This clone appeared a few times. The CDR3 reads CASSPTGGNTGELFF. The CDR3 DNA is TGTGCCAGCAGCCCGACAGGGGGCAACACCGGGGAGCTGTTTTTT. The rearrangement joins TRBV6-5 to TRBJ2-2, with 10 nucleotides matching TRBD1. Trimming at V came to 6 bases and at J to 2 bases, leaving 3 bases not matched to a gene. This CDR3 comprises 15 residues. Germline CDR1 reads MNHEY; CDR2 reads SVGAGI.

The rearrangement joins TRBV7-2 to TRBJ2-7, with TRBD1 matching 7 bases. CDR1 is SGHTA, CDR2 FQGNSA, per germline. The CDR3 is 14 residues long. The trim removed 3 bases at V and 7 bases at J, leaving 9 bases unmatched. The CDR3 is CASSLSGTVTEQYF. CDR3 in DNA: TGTGCCAGCAGCTTGTCCGGGACAGTAACAGAGCAGTACTTC.

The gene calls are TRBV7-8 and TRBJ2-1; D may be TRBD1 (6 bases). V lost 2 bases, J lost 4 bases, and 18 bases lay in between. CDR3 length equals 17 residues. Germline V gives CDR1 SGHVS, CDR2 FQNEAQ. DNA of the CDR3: TGTGCCAGCAGCTTATTGTCTCAAAAGGGGGTTTACAATGAGCAGTTCTTC. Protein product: CASSLLSQKGVYNEQFF.

The CDR3 DNA is TGCGCCAGCAGGGGGACAGGAGACTCTGGAAACACCATATATTTT. Protein: CASRGTGDSGNTIYF. This sequence joins TRBV10-2 and TRBJ1-3, with 8 positions matching TRBD1. CDR1 and CDR2 from the germline V gene are WSHSY and SAAADI. The V segment lost 6 bases and the J segment 0 bases; nucleotides outside the gene matches: 4. The CDR3 is 15 amino acids.

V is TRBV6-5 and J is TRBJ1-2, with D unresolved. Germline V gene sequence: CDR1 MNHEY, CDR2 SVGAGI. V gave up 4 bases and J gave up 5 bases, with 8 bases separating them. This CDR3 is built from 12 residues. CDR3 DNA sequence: TGTGCCAGCAGTTCCCAAAATTATGGCTACACCTTC. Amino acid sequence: CASSSQNYGYTF.

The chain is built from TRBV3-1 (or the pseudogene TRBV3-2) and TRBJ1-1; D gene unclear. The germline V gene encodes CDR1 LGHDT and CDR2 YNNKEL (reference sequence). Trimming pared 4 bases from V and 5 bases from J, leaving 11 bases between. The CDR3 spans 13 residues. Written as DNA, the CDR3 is TGTGCCAGCAGCCCTCACGCGGGGACTGAAGCTTTCTTT. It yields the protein CASSPHAGTEAFF.

The CDR3 nucleotides read TGTGCCAGCAGCCAACTGCGGGGTGGCGGCTACACCTTC. Translation gives CASSQLRGGGYTF. V gene TRBV14 combines with J gene TRBJ1-2; D call uncertain. V was trimmed by 2 bases and J by 8 bases, leaving 12 bases between them. In germline, CDR1 is SGHDN, CDR2 FVKESK. This CDR3 has 13 amino acids.

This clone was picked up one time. The CDR3 sequence: CASSLRGTGGNTIYF. CDR3 nucleotides: TGTGCCAGCAGCTTACGAGGGACTGGTGGAAACACCATATATTTT. The chain recombines TRBV11-3 with TRBJ1-3, with a tentative D call TRBD1 (5 bases). The CDR3 extends over 15 amino acids. V lost 2 bases and J 3 bases, leaving 11 bases between the germline ends. CDR1 SGHNT and CDR2 YENEEA come from the germline V gene.

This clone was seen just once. CDR3 in DNA: TGTGCCAGCTCACAAGTTCGACAGGCGAGCTCCTACGAGCAGTACTTC. Its protein product is CASSQVRQASSYEQYF. The J gene is TRBJ2-7, the V gene TRBV18; perhaps TRBD1 as D (6 bases). Germline V gene sequence: CDR1 KGHSH, CDR2 LQKENI. V was cut by 4 bases and J by 0 bases, with 16 bases left in between. The length of the CDR3 is 16 residues.

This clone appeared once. The chain's CDR3 is CAWSVWGLDEQFF. The CDR3 DNA is TGTGCCTGGAGTGTATGGGGCTTGGATGAGCAGTTCTTC. The chain couples TRBV30 to TRBJ2-1, with a weak D call TRBD1 (5 bases). The CDR3 is 13 residues long. The V end lost 0 bases, the J end lost 8 bases, and 11 bases lay between the germline ends. Germline loops: CDR1 GTSNPN, CDR2 SVGIG (reference sequence).

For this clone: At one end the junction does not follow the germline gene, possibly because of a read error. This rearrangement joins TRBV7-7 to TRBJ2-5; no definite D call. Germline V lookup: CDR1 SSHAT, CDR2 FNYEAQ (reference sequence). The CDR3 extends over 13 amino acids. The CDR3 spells CASSFTQVETQYF. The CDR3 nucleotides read TGTGCTAGCAGCTTTACACAAGTCGAGACCCAGTACTTC.

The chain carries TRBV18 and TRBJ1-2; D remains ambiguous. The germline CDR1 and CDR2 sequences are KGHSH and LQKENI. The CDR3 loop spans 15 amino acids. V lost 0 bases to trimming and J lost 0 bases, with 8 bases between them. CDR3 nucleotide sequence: TGTGCCAGCTCACCACCGGGCAGCCCTAACTATGGCTACACCTTC. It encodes CASSPPGSPNYGYTF. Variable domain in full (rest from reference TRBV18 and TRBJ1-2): NAGVMQNPRHLVRRRGQEARLRCSPMKGHSHVYWYRQLPEEGLKFMVYLQKENIIDESGMPKERFSAEFPKEGPSILRIQQVVRGDSAAYFCASSPPGSPNYGYTFGSGTRLTVV.

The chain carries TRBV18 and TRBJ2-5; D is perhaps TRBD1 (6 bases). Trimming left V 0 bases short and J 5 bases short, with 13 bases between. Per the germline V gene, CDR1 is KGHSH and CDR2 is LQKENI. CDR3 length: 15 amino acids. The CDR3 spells CASSPPQGIGETQYF. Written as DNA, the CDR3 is TGTGCCAGCTCACCACCACAGGGAATAGGGGAGACCCAGTACTTC.

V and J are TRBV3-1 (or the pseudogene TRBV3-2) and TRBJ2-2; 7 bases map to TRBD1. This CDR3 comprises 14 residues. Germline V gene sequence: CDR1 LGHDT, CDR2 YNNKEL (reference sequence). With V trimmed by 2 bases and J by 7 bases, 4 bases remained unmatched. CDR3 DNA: TGTGCCAGCAGCCAACCGACAGGGTACGGGGAGCTGTTTTTT. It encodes CASSQPTGYGELFF.

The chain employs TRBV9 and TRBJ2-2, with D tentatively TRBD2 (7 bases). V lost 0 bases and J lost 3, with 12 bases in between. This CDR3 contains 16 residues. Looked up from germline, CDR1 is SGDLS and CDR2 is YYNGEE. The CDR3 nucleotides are TGTGCCAGCAGCGTAGAGGGGGGGCCTTACACCGGGGAGCTGTTTTTT. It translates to CASSVEGGPYTGELFF.

The CDR3 is CASRLGGASRYYGYTF. CDR3 bases: TGTGCCAGCAGACTCGGGGGGGCATCTCGTTACTATGGCTACACCTTC. The chain uses TRBV5-6 and TRBJ1-2, with a weak D call TRBD1 (6 bases). CDR1 and CDR2 (germline): SGHDT, YYEEEE. The ends were cut back, 5 bases at V and 3 bases at J, with 20 bases in the middle. CDR3 length equals 16 residues.

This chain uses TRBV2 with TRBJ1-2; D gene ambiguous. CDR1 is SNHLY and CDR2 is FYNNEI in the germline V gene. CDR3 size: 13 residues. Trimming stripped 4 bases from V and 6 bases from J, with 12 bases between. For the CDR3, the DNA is TGTGCCAGCAGTGGGGCCTGGCCAGATGGCTACACCTTC. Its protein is CASSGAWPDGYTF.

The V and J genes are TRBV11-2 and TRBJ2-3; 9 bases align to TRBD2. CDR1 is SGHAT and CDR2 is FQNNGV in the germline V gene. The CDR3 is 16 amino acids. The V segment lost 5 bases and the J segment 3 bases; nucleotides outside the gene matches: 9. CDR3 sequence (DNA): TGTGCCAGCAGCGGCCCGGCGGGGGGGTATACAGATACGCAGTATTTT. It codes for CASSGPAGGYTDTQYF.

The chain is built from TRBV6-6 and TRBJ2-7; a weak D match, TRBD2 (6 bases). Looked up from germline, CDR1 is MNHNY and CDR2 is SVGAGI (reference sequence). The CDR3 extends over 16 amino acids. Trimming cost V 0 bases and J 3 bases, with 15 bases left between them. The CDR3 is CASSYSMRRGGYEQYF. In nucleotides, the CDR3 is TGTGCCAGCAGTTACTCGATGAGGCGGGGAGGCTACGAGCAGTACTTC.

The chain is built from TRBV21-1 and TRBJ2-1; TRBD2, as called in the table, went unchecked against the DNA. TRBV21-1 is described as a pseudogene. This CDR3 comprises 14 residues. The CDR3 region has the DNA TGTGCCAGCAATTCCCTACCGAGGGTCGATGAGCAGTTCTTC. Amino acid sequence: CASNSLPRVDEQFF.

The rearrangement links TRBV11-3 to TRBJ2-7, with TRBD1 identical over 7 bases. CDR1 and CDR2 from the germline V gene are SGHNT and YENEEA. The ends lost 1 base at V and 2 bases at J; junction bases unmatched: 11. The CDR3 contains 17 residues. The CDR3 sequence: CASSLGLNSGTAYEQYF. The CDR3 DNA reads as TGTGCCAGCAGCTTAGGCCTAAATTCCGGGACAGCCTACGAGCAGTACTTC.

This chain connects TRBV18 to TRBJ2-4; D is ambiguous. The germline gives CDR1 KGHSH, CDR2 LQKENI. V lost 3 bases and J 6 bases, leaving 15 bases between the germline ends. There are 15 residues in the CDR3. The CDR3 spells CASSPLDHLGNIQYF. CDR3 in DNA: TGTGCCAGCTCACCCCTAGATCACCTTGGAAACATTCAGTACTTC. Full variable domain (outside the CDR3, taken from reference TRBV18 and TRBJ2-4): NAGVMQNPRHLVRRRGQEARLRCSPMKGHSHVYWYRQLPEEGLKFMVYLQKENIIDESGMPKERFSAEFPKEGPSILRIQQVVRGDSAAYFCASSPLDHLGNIQYFGAGTRLSVL.

The chain's CDR3 is CASSRGTSGGPGQETQYF. The CDR3 region has the DNA TGTGCCAGCAGCCGTGGGACTAGCGGGGGCCCGGGGCAAGAGACCCAGTACTTC. The rearrangement links TRBV7-2 to TRBJ2-5; 14 bases align to TRBD2. Germline V gene lookup returns CDR1 SGHTA and CDR2 FQGNSA. V was clipped by 5 bases and J by 2 bases; unmatched bases: 10. The CDR3 is 18 residues long.

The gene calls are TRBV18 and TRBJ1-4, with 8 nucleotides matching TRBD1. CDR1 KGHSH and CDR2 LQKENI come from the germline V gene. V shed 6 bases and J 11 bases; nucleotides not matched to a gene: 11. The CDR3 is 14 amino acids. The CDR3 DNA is TGTGCCAGCTCCCCGACAGGGGAGAGGGAGAAACTGTTTTTT. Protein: CASSPTGEREKLFF.